These T cell receptor beta chains were read from a single sample in a study of spatial heterogeneity in lung cancer. TCRdb re-analysed the 5' RACE reads in MiXCR, keeping a single row per CDR3 protein. This repertoire shows 17,000 or so distinct CDR3 sequences, about 8.9% found once; its top ten account for 20% to 25%. The sample in question was PBMCs, obtained at follow-up. These receptors all come from a male donor with early-stage non-small cell lung cancer. Each CDR3 is given with its conserved first and last residue.

TRBV6-5	CASSYSPDSSYEQYF
TRBV6-1	CASSGLAATDTQYF
TRBV20-1	CSASSFLDTGELFF
TRBV20-1	CSAYRTTGSYNEQFF
TRBV18	CASSPRRGETQYF
TRBV5-1	CASSLTSGQETQYF
TRBV6-2/TRBV6-3	CASSSRSGDYNEQFF
TRBV20-1	CSASHGSSEGGYTF
TRBV19	CASSPGQGASGANVLTF
TRBV28	CASSLLVQGTDVLSTDTQYF
TRBV9	CASSVGGGQETQYF
TRBV6-1	CASRELAGEQFF
TRBV11-1	CASSLVSIGETQYF
TRBV9	CTSSAEAGGPYEQYF
TRBV10-1	CASSGRATGELFF
TRBV12-3/TRBV12-4	CASSSPYGEETQYF
TRBV24-1	CATSKMWPPGTKQFF
TRBV18	CASSPPGQVQNIQYF
TRBV15	CATSRDLGHGEKLFF
TRBV7-6	CASSLGGPSNQPQHF
TRBV6-1	CASSESSVYNEQFF
TRBV6-1	CASSVGQGSGNTIYF
TRBV6-5	CASNQQGATEAFF
TRBV19	CASTEAFF
TRBV4-3	CASSLTDGYGYTF
TRBV6-5	CASSYRQNTEAFF
TRBV7-2	CASSLAPISGGDETQYF
TRBV20-1	CSASELAGGPSEQFF
TRBV7-9	CASSPQRGHYEQYF
TRBV7-2	CASSLGSDWNEQFF
TRBV27	CASSLGRGPSNEQFF
TRBV5-6	CASSLGDRAEKLFF
TRBV2	CASRHSTGDQPQHF
TRBV12-3/TRBV12-4	CASTRDRANTGELFF
TRBV6-5	CASSWVRRGGQETQYF
TRBV5-1	CASSNQPMDISTDTQYF
TRBV12-3/TRBV12-4	CASSFRGRGPGFNSNQPQHF
TRBV5-1	CASSRDLAKEETQYF
TRBV6-2/TRBV6-3	CASSYWGLSGSYNEQFF
TRBV13	CASSLAGAGPNTEAFF
TRBV5-1	CASRTRGASTDTQYF
TRBV2	CASRGTSSDTQYF
TRBV7-9	CASLNTWANVLTF
TRBV11-2	CASSLSWRVGSSGANVLTF
TRBV12-3/TRBV12-4	CASSFKANQPQHF
TRBV4-2	CASSQDKMRTTEAFF
TRBV11-2	CASSFPDRGGSNEQFF
TRBV5-1	CASSLGTSDTQYF
TRBV10-3	CATGSGEPLTDTQYF
TRBV18	CASSPAQGAWNTEAFF
TRBV18	CASSRGTSHSNQPQHF
TRBV20-1	CSARVPSGGDTGELFF
TRBV19	CASSTRDGSQETQYF
TRBV24-1	CATIAWGGVKNEQFF
TRBV29-1	CSVDQRDGYTF
TRBV6-1	CASKELAGGLTYEQYF